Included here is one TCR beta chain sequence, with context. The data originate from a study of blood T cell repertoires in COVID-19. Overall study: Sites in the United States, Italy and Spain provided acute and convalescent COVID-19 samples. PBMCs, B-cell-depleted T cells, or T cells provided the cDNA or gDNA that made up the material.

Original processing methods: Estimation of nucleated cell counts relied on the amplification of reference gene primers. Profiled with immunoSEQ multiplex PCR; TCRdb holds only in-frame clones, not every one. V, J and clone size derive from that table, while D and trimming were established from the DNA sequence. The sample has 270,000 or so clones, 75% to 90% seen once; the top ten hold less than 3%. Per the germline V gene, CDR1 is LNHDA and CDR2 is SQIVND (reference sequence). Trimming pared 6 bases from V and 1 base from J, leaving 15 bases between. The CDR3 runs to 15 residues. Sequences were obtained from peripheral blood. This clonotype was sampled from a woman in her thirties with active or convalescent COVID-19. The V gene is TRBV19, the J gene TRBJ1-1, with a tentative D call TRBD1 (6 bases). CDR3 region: CASSKTGRGNTEAFF. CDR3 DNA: TGTGCCAGTAGCAAGACAGGTAGGGGGAACACTGAAGCTTTCTTT.